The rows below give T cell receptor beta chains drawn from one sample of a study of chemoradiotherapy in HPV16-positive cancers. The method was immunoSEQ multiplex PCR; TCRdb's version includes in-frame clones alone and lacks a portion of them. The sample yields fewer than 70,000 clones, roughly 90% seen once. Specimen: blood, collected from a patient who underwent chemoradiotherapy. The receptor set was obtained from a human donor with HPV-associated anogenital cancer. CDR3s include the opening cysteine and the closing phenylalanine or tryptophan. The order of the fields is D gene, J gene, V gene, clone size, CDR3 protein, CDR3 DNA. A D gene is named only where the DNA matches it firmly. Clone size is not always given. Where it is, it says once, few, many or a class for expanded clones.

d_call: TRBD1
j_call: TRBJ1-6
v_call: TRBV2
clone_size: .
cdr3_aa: CASRKQGASYNSPLHF
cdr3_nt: TGTGCCAGCAGGAAACAGGGGGCGTCCTATAATTCACCCCTCCACTTT

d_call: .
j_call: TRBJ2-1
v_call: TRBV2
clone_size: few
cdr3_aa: CASSEDPPRQFF
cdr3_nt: TGTGCCAGCAGTGAGGACCCCCCACGGCAGTTCTTC

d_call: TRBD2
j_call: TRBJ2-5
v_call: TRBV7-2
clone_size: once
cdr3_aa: CASSLGLAGGQETQYF
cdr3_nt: TGTGCCAGCAGCTTAGGGCTAGCGGGGGGGCAAGAGACCCAGTACTTC

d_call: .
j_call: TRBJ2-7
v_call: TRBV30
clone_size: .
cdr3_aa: CAWGRDRGGEQYF
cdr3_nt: TGTGCCTGGGGGCGGGACCGCGGCGGGGAGCAGTACTTC

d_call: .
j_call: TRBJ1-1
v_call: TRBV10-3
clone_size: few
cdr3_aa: CAISPISNTEAFF
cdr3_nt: TGTGCCATCAGTCCCATCTCGAACACTGAAGCTTTCTTT

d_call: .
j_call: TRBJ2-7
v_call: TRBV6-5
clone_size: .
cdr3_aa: CASSYSSLESPYF
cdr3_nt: TGTGCCAGCAGTTACTCGAGTCTGGAGAGTCCGTACTTC

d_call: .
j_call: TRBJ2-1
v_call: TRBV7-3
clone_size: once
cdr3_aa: CASSLFVGNEQFF
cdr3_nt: TGTGCCAGCAGCTTGTTCGTAGGGAATGAGCAGTTCTTC

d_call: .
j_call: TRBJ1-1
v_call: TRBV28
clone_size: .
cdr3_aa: CASSATGGQDTEAFF
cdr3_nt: TGTGCCAGCAGTGCAACGGGGGGGCAGGACACTGAAGCTTTCTTT

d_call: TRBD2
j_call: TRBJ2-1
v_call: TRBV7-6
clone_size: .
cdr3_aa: CASSSQVAGSEQFF
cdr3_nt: TGTGCCAGCAGCTCGCAGGTAGCGGGTAGTGAGCAGTTCTTC

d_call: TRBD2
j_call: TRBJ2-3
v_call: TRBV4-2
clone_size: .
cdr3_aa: CASSQDRTSGVLTDTQYF
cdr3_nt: TGTGCCAGCAGCCAAGATCGCACTAGCGGGGTACTCACAGATACGCAGTATTTT

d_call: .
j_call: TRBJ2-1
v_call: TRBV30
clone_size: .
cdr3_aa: CAWSLGSSYNEQFF
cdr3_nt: TGTGCCTGGAGTCTGGGGAGCTCCTACAATGAGCAGTTCTTC

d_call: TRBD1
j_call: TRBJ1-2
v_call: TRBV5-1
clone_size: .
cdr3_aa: CASSPVGQGMSYTF
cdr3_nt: TGCGCCAGCAGCCCTGTGGGACAGGGTATGAGCTACACCTTC

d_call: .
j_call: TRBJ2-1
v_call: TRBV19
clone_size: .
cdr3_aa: CASSRDPLREQFF
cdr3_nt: TGTGCCAGTAGTCGAGATCCCTTAAGGGAGCAGTTCTTC

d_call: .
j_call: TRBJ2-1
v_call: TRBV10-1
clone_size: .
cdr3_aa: CASSESGLHEQFF
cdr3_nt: TGCGCCAGCAGTGAGTCAGGTCTCCATGAGCAGTTCTTC

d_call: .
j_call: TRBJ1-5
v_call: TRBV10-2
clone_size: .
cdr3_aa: CASSVPGSNQPQHF
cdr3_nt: TGCGCCAGCAGTGTCCCAGGTAGCAATCAGCCCCAGCATTTT

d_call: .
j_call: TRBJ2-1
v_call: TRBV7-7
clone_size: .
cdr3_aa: CASSRLGDEQFF
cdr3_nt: TGTGCTAGCAGTCGACTGGGGGATGAGCAGTTCTTC

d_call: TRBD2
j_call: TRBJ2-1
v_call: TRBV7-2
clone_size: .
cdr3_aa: CASSLVSGGNPNEHFF
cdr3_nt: TGTGCCAGCAGCTTAGTCAGCGGGGGGAATCCAAATGAGCATTTCTTC

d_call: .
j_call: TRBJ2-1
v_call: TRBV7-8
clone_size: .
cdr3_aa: CASSTYNEQFF
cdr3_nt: TGTGCCAGCAGCACTTACAATGAGCAGTTCTTC

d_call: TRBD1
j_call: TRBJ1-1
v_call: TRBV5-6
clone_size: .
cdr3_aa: CASSSDRLLAFF
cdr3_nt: TGTGCCAGCAGTTCGGACAGGCTGTTAGCTTTCTTT

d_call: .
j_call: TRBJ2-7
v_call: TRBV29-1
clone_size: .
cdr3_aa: CSVVRVESVDSYEQYF
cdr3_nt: TGCAGCGTTGTTAGGGTCGAGTCCGTGGACTCCTACGAGCAGTACTTC

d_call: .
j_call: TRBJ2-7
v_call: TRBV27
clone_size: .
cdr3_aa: CASSRDPGRPYEQYF
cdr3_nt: TGTGCCAGCAGTCGGGATCCGGGGCGACCCTACGAGCAGTACTTC

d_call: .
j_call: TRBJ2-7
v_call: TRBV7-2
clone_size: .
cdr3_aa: CASSLMERAYEQYF
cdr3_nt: TGTGCCAGCAGCTTAATGGAGCGGGCCTACGAGCAGTACTTC

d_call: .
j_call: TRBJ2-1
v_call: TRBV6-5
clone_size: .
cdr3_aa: CASSLELTYNEQFF
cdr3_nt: TGTGCCAGCAGTTTGGAATTAACCTACAATGAGCAGTTCTTC

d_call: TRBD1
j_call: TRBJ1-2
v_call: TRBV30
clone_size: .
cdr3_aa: CACPDRVNYGYTF
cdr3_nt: TGTGCCTGCCCGGACAGGGTTAACTATGGCTACACCTTC